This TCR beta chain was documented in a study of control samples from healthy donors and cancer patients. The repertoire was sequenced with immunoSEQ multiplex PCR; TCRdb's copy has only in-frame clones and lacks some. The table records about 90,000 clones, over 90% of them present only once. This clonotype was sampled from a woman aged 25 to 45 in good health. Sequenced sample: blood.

CDR3 region: CASRDRGPNYGYTF. The CDR3 DNA sequence: TGTGCCAGTAGAGACAGGGGGCCTAACTATGGCTACACCTTC. The chain carries TRBV19 and TRBJ1-2, with 10 bases identical to TRBD1. The CDR3 consists of 14 residues. V lost 6 bases, J lost 0 bases, and 1 base stayed unmatched. Germline CDR1 reads LNHDA; CDR2 reads SQIVND (reference sequence). Full variable domain (outside the CDR3, taken from reference TRBV19 and TRBJ1-2): DGGITQSPKYLFRKEGQNVTLSCEQNLNHDAMYWYRQDPGQGLRLIYYSQIVNDFQKGDIAEGYSVSREKKESFPLTVTSAQKNPTAFYLCASRDRGPNYGYTFGSGTRLTVV.